These 10 T cell receptor beta chains originate from one sample sequenced in a study of blood T cell repertoires in COVID-19. TCRdb's table, derived via immunoSEQ multiplex PCR, lists solely in-frame clones and lacks some. The sample has some 300,000 clones; over 85% are singletons. Material: PBMCs or T cells enriched from blood (not recorded which). These TCRs come from a woman in her forties or fifties who had been exposed to COVID-19.

V and J are TRBV28 and TRBJ2-7; 9 bases agree with TRBD1. V trimming: 5 bases; J trimming: 3 bases; junction bases outside the gene matches: 11. Germline CDR1 and CDR2: MDHEN and SYDVKM. The CDR3 totals 16 residues. CDR3 DNA: TGTGCCAGCAGTCGCCCCTCCGGGACAGGGCTCTACGAGCAGTACTTC. It codes for CASSRPSGTGLYEQYF.

This clone was observed a handful of times. The chain uses TRBV13 and TRBJ1-2; tentatively, D is TRBD1 (5 bases). V lost 5 bases, J lost 12 bases, and 13 bases lay in between. This CDR3 region has 11 residues. Germline-derived CDR1 and CDR2 are PRHDT and FYEKMQ (reference sequence). The CDR3 reads CASSRGLKHTF. The CDR3 region has the DNA TGTGCCAGCAGCAGGGGACTTAAACACACCTTC.

The chain combines TRBV24-1 with TRBJ2-5; 11 positions match TRBD1. The CDR3 covers 16 residues. After removal of 7 bases from V and 1 base from J, the junction contained 7 bases not matched to a gene. Germline lookup yields CDR1 KGHDR and CDR2 SFDVKD. CDR3 region: CATRGVGTGGQETQYF. As DNA, the CDR3 is TGTGCCACCAGGGGTGTAGGGACAGGGGGCCAAGAGACCCAGTACTTC.

The chain combines TRBV5-5 with TRBJ2-5; weak D call: TRBD2 (6 bases). Trimming shortened V by 0 bases and J by 2 bases, and 14 bases separated the two germline ends. The CDR3 has 16 amino acids. Germline CDR1 reads SGHKS; CDR2 reads YYEKEE (reference sequence). CDR3 coding DNA: TGTGCCAGCAGCTTGGGGGCGGGGAGCGGTCAAGAGACCCAGTACTTC. Translation: CASSLGAGSGQETQYF.

This clone was seen a single time. V is TRBV29-1 and J is TRBJ2-3, with 10 bases matching TRBD2. This CDR3 is 14 amino acids long. Germline V gene data show CDR1 as SQVTM and CDR2 as ANQGSEA. V shed 4 bases, J shed 4 bases, and the junction held 5 bases outside the gene matches. The CDR3 sequence: CSVGVAGGADTQYF. CDR3 DNA: TGCAGCGTTGGGGTAGCGGGGGGCGCAGATACGCAGTATTTT.

The chain uses TRBV5-1 and TRBJ2-7, with TRBD1 matching 10 bases. Germline CDR1 is SGHRS and CDR2 is YFSETQ. Losses at the gene ends were 4 bases for V and 7 bases for J; bases not matched to a gene: 11. This CDR3 spans 15 amino acids. Here the CDR3 reads CASSLRDRGSGEQYF. CDR3 bases: TGCGCCAGCAGCCTCCGGGACAGGGGTTCGGGGGAGCAGTACTTC.

The chain has TRBV5-5 and TRBJ1-6, with no clear D. The V gene lost 2 bases and the J gene lost 7 bases, with 13 bases spanning the gap. There are 15 residues in the CDR3. Germline CDR1 is SGHKS and CDR2 is YYEKEE (reference sequence). CDR3 nucleotides: TGTGCCAGCAGCTTAATGGAAATCGGGAATTCACCCCTCCACTTT. Its protein is CASSLMEIGNSPLHF.

This chain uses TRBV7-9 with TRBJ1-1; D gene uncertain. The germline V gene has CDR1 SEHNR and CDR2 FQNEAQ (reference sequence). The V and J ends lost 5 bases and 6 bases respectively, with 13 bases between them. The CDR3 covers 13 residues. CDR3 coding DNA: TGTGCCAGCAGCCTAACCATGGGCCCTGAAGCTTTCTTT. Translation: CASSLTMGPEAFF.

V usage is TRBV5-5 and J usage is TRBJ2-1; the match to TRBD2 covers 9 bases. The junction had 10 bases not matched to a gene; V was cut back by 0 bases and J by 12 bases. CDR1 SGHKS and CDR2 YYEKEE come from the germline V gene (reference sequence). The CDR3 is 15 residues long. The CDR3 DNA follows: TGTGCCAGCAGCTTGGGAGTCCTAGCGGGGCCCATGCAGTTCTTC. It encodes CASSLGVLAGPMQFF.

The chain recombines TRBV10-3 with TRBJ1-3; the D is unclear. CDR1 ENHRY and CDR2 SYGVKD come from the germline V gene. The CDR3 loop spans 16 amino acids. V was pared by 4 bases and J by 2 bases, with 15 bases between. The CDR3 DNA reads as TGTGCCATCAGTGGACCGGGCGGGAGAACTGGAAACACCATATATTTT. It specifies CAISGPGGRTGNTIYF.